What follows are 30 T cell receptor beta chains derived from one specimen sequenced in a study of radiation and T cells in renal cell carcinoma. Clones were read by immunoSEQ multiplex PCR, and TCRdb kept only the in-frame ones, dropping some. Found here are 4,700 or so clones, around 50% of them singletons; the top ten hold approximately 50%. Regarding treatment: 15 Gy SBRT to primary tumor, nephrectomy 4 weeks later. The source was tumor tissue, collected from a patient whose treatment included radiotherapy and nephrectomy. The origin of the receptors is a man between 60 and 75 years old with renal cell carcinoma.

The V gene is TRBV28, the J gene TRBJ2-7; the D gene is possibly TRBD1 (6 bases). The CDR3 covers 14 residues. V dropped 6 bases and J dropped 7 bases, with 19 bases sitting between them. CDR1 is MDHEN and CDR2 is SYDVKM in the germline V gene. The CDR3 DNA sequence: TGTGCCAGCAGAATACCAGGGGCATTCGGGGAGCAGTACTTC. This translates into CASRIPGAFGEQYF. Full variable domain (remainder filled in from reference TRBV28 and TRBJ2-7): DVKVTQSSRYLVKRTGEKVFLECVQDMDHENMFWYRQDPGLGLRLIYFSYDVKMKEKGDIPEGYSVSREKKERFSLILESASTNQTSMYLCASRIPGAFGEQYFGPGTRLTVT.

This chain uses TRBV13 with TRBJ1-6; D perhaps matches TRBD1 (6 bases). This CDR3 has 13 residues. The V gene lost 5 bases and the J gene lost 13 bases, with 15 bases spanning the gap. The V gene's germline CDR1 is PRHDT and CDR2 FYEKMQ (reference sequence). CDR3 sequence reads: CASSETGISPLHF. The CDR3 nucleotides read TGTGCCAGCAGCGAAACAGGGATTAGCCCCCTCCACTTT.

The rearrangement uses TRBV7-9 and TRBJ1-1; no definite D call. Germline loops: CDR1 SEHNR, CDR2 FQNEAQ (reference sequence). The CDR3 is made up of 16 amino acids. Trimming took 3 bases from V and 7 from J, leaving 21 bases between them. CDR3 in amino acids: CASSLDPYRDGLEAFF. The DNA for the CDR3 is TGTGCCAGCAGCTTGGATCCATACAGAGACGGGCTTGAAGCTTTCTTT.

This clone was detected only a few times. The chain employs TRBV6-5 and TRBJ1-2; TRBD1 is a possible D gene (5 bases). This CDR3 contains 13 residues. With 6 bases removed from V and 3 bases from J, the gap between germline ends came to 11 bases. Germline V gene sequence: CDR1 MNHEY, CDR2 SVGAGI. The CDR3 sequence: CASRFDRHYGYTF. CDR3 coding DNA: TGTGCCAGCAGATTCGACAGACACTATGGCTACACCTTC.

The chain joins TRBV7-7 to TRBJ2-1, with 12 bases that match TRBD2. Germline V gives CDR1 SSHAT, CDR2 FNYEAQ (reference sequence). There are 15 residues in the CDR3. V lost 5 bases and J lost 5; bases outside the gene matches: 4. The DNA of the CDR3 is TGTGCCAGCAGCCGGCGACTAGCGGGAGACAATGAGCAGTTCTTC. It specifies CASSRRLAGDNEQFF. The full variable domain, completed using reference TRBV7-7 and TRBJ2-1, is GAGVSQSPRYKVTKRGQDVTLRCDPISSHATLYWYQQALGQGPEFLTYFNYEAQPDKSGLPSDRFSAERPEGSISTLTIQRTEQRDSAMYRCASSRRLAGDNEQFFGPGTRLTVL.

This clone was recorded once. The rearrangement uses TRBV15 and TRBJ1-2; D ambiguous. Trimming took 0 bases from V and 4 from J, leaving 18 bases between them. The CDR3 extends over 17 amino acids. Germline lookup yields CDR1 LNHNV and CDR2 YYDKDF (reference sequence). The DNA for the CDR3 is TGTGCCACCAGCAGAGATCTACCCACCTTTGGCAGCTATGGCTACACCTTC. Amino acids: CATSRDLPTFGSYGYTF.

The chain joins TRBV18 to TRBJ2-7, with TRBD1 identical over 8 bases. The CDR3 length is 14 residues. V lost 1 base to trimming and J lost 5 bases; unmatched junction nucleotides: 4. Germline CDR1 reads KGHSH; CDR2 reads LQKENI. CDR3 sequence reads: CASSPLQTGDEQYF. As DNA, the CDR3 is TGTGCCAGCTCACCACTACAGACAGGGGACGAGCAGTACTTC.

The V gene is TRBV4-1, the J gene TRBJ1-1; 9 bases are a match to TRBD1. Germline trimming cut 5 bases from V and 4 bases from J; bases unmatched to any gene: 14. This CDR3 is built from 17 residues. From germline, CDR1 is MGHRA and CDR2 YSYEKL. The CDR3 here is CASSSVLGQGEGTEAFF. The CDR3 DNA reads TGCGCCAGCAGCTCCGTCCTGGGACAGGGTGAGGGCACTGAAGCTTTCTTT.

The rearrangement joins TRBV5-5 to TRBJ1-5; D is unclear. From germline, CDR1 is SGHKS and CDR2 YYEKEE (reference sequence). This CDR3 is 14 amino acids long. Trimming took off 0 bases at V and 0 bases at J, with 4 bases between the two ends. CDR3 residues: CASSLDLSNQPQHF. The CDR3 bases are TGTGCCAGCAGCTTGGATCTTAGCAATCAGCCCCAGCATTTT. Based on the CDR3 plus reference TRBV5-5 and TRBJ1-5, the full variable domain is DAGVTQSPTHLIKTRGQQVTLRCSPISGHKSVSWYQQVLGQGPQFIFQYYEKEERGRGNFPDRFSARQFPNYSSELNVNALLLGDSALYLCASSLDLSNQPQHFGDGTRLSIL.

V is TRBV5-1 and J is TRBJ2-7; D gene ambiguous. The CDR3 runs 15 residues. Germline CDR1 SGHRS, CDR2 YFSETQ. V dropped 0 bases and J dropped 2 bases, with 12 bases sitting between them. In DNA, the CDR3 is TGCGCCAGCAGCTTGGCCGGCACTACCGCCTACGAGCAGTACTTC. It encodes CASSLAGTTAYEQYF.

The rearrangement links TRBV9 to TRBJ1-4; the match to TRBD1 covers 9 bases. The CDR3 has 14 residues. V was pared by 3 bases and J by 4 bases, with 1 base of the junction left unmatched. The V gene's germline CDR1 is SGDLS and CDR2 YYNGEE. The CDR3 loop is CASSETGGNEKLFF. The CDR3 DNA sequence: TGTGCCAGCAGCGAGACAGGGGGTAATGAAAAACTGTTTTTT.

This clone was picked up a small number of times. This chain links TRBV10-3 with TRBJ1-2, with D uncertain. Germline lookup yields CDR1 ENHRY and CDR2 SYGVKD. With 4 bases removed from V and 0 bases from J, the gap between germline ends came to 6 bases. This CDR3 contains 13 residues. In DNA, the CDR3 is TGTGCCATCAGTGTTTCCGCTAACTATGGCTACACCTTC. Its protein product is CAISVSANYGYTF.

The chain joins TRBV7-2 to TRBJ1-6; D remains ambiguous. Trimming cost V 2 bases and J 5 bases, with 10 bases left between them. Per the germline V gene, CDR1 is SGHTA and CDR2 is FQGNSA. CDR3 length: 15 amino acids. CDR3 DNA: TGTGCCAGCAGCTTATCGGGGAACAATAATTCACCCCTCCACTTT. It specifies CASSLSGNNNSPLHF.

This clone has more than one count but fewer than ten. The rearrangement uses TRBV5-1 and TRBJ2-1; 12 nucleotides agree with TRBD2. V trimming: 3 bases; J trimming: 3 bases; junction bases outside the gene matches: 7. Germline V gene sequence: CDR1 SGHRS, CDR2 YFSETQ. This CDR3 contains 17 residues. CDR3 DNA sequence: TGCGCCAGCAGCTCATCCCTAGCGGGAGGGAACTACAATGAGCAGTTCTTC. Protein product: CASSSSLAGGNYNEQFF.

The chain joins TRBV4-3 to TRBJ2-1; 7 bases fit TRBD2. The trim removed 4 bases at V and 4 bases at J, leaving 10 bases unmatched. Germline CDR1 and CDR2: LGHNA and YSLEER. The CDR3 contains 16 residues. The CDR3, as DNA: TGCGCCAGCAGCCTTCGTCTTCGGGAGGTTTACAATGAGCAGTTCTTC. This translates into CASSLRLREVYNEQFF.

Comment on this clone: Other DNA sequences of this sample code for an identical CDR3. This chain connects TRBV7-3 to TRBJ2-6, with 8 bases matching TRBD2. This CDR3 comprises 16 residues. Germline V gene lookup returns CDR1 SGHTA and CDR2 FQGTGA. J was trimmed by 2 bases and V by 2 bases; bases with no gene match: 2. The CDR3 protein is CASSLSAGAGANVLTF. The CDR3 nucleotides read TGTGCCAGCAGCTTATCAGCGGGAGCTGGGGCCAACGTCCTGACTTTC.

V usage is TRBV5-5 and J usage is TRBJ1-1; no reliable D call. From germline, CDR1 is SGHKS and CDR2 YYEKEE (reference sequence). CDR3 size: 13 residues. Trimming took off 0 bases at V and 2 bases at J, with 5 bases between the two ends. CDR3 nucleotides: TGTGCCAGCAGCTTGGACATCAACACTGAAGCTTTCTTT. Encoded protein: CASSLDINTEAFF.

This clone was counted a single time. The gene calls are TRBV27 and TRBJ2-7; tentative D call: TRBD2 (6 bases). Germline V gene data show CDR1 as MNHEY and CDR2 as SMNVEV (reference sequence). Trimming shortened V by 4 bases and J by 9 bases, and 10 bases separated the two germline ends. The CDR3 length is 11 residues. The CDR3 reads CASSYGSAQYF. The CDR3 DNA reads as TGTGCCAGCAGTTACGGGAGTGCGCAGTACTTC.

The rearrangement uses TRBV7-6 and TRBJ2-7; 7 positions match TRBD2. CDR1 and CDR2 (germline): SGHVS, FNYEAQ. V shed 5 bases and J 3 bases; nucleotides not matched to a gene: 7. The CDR3 extends over 14 amino acids. This CDR3 is CASSLSGKGYEQYF. The CDR3 DNA is TGTGCCAGCAGCCTGAGCGGGAAGGGCTACGAGCAGTACTTC.

By sample fraction, this clone is medium-sized. The rearrangement joins TRBV7-9 to TRBJ2-7; tentatively, D is TRBD1 or TRBD2 (5 bases each). Between the trimmed V and J ends, which lost 8 bases and 3 bases, there was a span of 5 bases. CDR3 length: 10 amino acids. Germline V CDR1 and CDR2: SEHNR, FQNEAQ (reference sequence). DNA for the CDR3: TGTGCCAGCGGGGGCTACGAGCAGTACTTC. Protein: CASGGYEQYF.

In its sample, this clone ranks as medium-sized (0.01 to 0.1%). The genes are TRBV7-9 and TRBJ2-7; no clear D gene. Germline V gene sequence: CDR1 SEHNR, CDR2 FQNEAQ (reference sequence). The CDR3 is made up of 11 amino acids. Trimming cost V 10 bases and J 6 bases, with 13 bases left between them. CDR3: CATSGYGEQYF. The CDR3 DNA reads as TGTGCCACCTCGGGTTATGGCGAGCAGTACTTC.

The rearrangement uses TRBV5-4 and TRBJ1-1, with TRBD1 matching 11 bases. Germline V CDR1 and CDR2: SGHNT, YYREEE (reference sequence). The CDR3 length is 18 residues. Trimming removed 3 bases from V and 0 bases from J; junction bases left unmatched: 10. CDR3 sequence reads: CASSWGTGGFHMNTEAFF. The DNA of the CDR3 is TGTGCCAGCAGCTGGGGGACAGGGGGATTTCACATGAACACTGAAGCTTTCTTT.

CDR3 nucleotide sequence: TGTGCCAGCTCACCACTAGGCCAGGGGGTCTCCTACGAGCAGTACTTC. It codes for CASSPLGQGVSYEQYF. The rearrangement uses TRBV18 and TRBJ2-7; 7 nucleotides line up with TRBD1. The germline V gene encodes CDR1 KGHSH and CDR2 LQKENI. V shed 1 base, J shed 0 bases, and the junction held 6 bases outside the gene matches. CDR3 length: 16 residues.

This clone was observed a handful of times. This rearrangement joins TRBV7-9 to TRBJ2-7; D ambiguous. Germline V gene sequence: CDR1 SEHNR, CDR2 FQNEAQ (reference sequence). V lost 0 bases to trimming and J lost 5 bases, with 5 bases between them. The CDR3 runs 12 residues. The CDR3 here is CASSLAVDEQYF. In DNA form, the CDR3 reads TGTGCCAGCAGCTTAGCTGTGGACGAGCAGTACTTC.

This chain uses TRBV27 with TRBJ2-7, with D possibly being TRBD1 (6 bases). Trimming removed 4 bases from V and 2 bases from J, with 9 bases in between. The CDR3 is made up of 13 amino acids. Germline-derived CDR1 and CDR2 are MNHEY and SMNVEV (reference sequence). The CDR3 DNA follows: TGTGCCAGCAGTTCCGGACAGCCCTACGAGCAGTACTTC. Amino acids: CASSSGQPYEQYF.

This clone turned up a few times. The rearrangement uses TRBV19 and TRBJ1-5; TRBD1 aligns across 7 bases. The junction had 7 bases not matched to a gene; V was cut back by 8 bases and J by 9 bases. This CDR3 spans 12 amino acids. Per the germline V gene, CDR1 is LNHDA and CDR2 is SQIVND (reference sequence). The chain's CDR3 is CASGGQVVPQHF. Written as DNA, the CDR3 is TGTGCCAGTGGTGGACAGGTGGTGCCCCAGCATTTT. Complete variable domain (other parts from reference TRBV19 and TRBJ1-5): DGGITQSPKYLFRKEGQNVTLSCEQNLNHDAMYWYRQDPGQGLRLIYYSQIVNDFQKGDIAEGYSVSREKKESFPLTVTSAQKNPTAFYLCASGGQVVPQHFGDGTRLSIL.

This clone was found once. The chain carries TRBV5-4 and TRBJ1-1; tentative D call: TRBD1 (6 bases). Per germline, CDR1 SGHNT and CDR2 YYREEE (reference sequence). V was trimmed by 2 bases and J by 3 bases, leaving 14 bases between them. This CDR3 contains 15 residues. As DNA, the CDR3 is TGTGCCAGCAGCTTTTCCGGGGGGGCATACACTGAAGCTTTCTTT. This gives the protein CASSFSGGAYTEAFF.

The J gene is TRBJ1-1, the V gene TRBV19, with D unclear. The ends were cut back, 1 base at V and 0 bases at J, with 6 bases in the middle. There are 14 residues in the CDR3. Looked up from germline, CDR1 is LNHDA and CDR2 is SQIVND (reference sequence). CDR3 residues: CASSIGGMNTEAFF. CDR3 nucleotide sequence: TGTGCCAGTAGTATAGGTGGGATGAACACTGAAGCTTTCTTT.

Here the CDR3 reads CAWTSRVVSSYNEQFF. The CDR3 nucleotides are TGTGCCTGGACTTCGCGTGTGGTTAGCTCCTACAATGAGCAGTTCTTC. The chain combines TRBV30 with TRBJ2-1; D remains ambiguous. V lost 4 bases to trimming and J lost 0 bases, with 16 bases between them. CDR3 size: 16 residues. CDR1 GTSNPN and CDR2 SVGIG come from the germline V gene (reference sequence).

The chain recombines TRBV19 with TRBJ1-2; 7 bases match TRBD1. CDR1 is LNHDA and CDR2 is SQIVND in the germline V gene (reference sequence). Unmatched junction bases numbered 5, after V lost 3 bases and J lost 4 bases. This CDR3 is built from 14 residues. CDR3: CASSMGQIGYGYTF. The CDR3 bases are TGTGCCAGTAGTATGGGACAGATCGGCTATGGCTACACCTTC.